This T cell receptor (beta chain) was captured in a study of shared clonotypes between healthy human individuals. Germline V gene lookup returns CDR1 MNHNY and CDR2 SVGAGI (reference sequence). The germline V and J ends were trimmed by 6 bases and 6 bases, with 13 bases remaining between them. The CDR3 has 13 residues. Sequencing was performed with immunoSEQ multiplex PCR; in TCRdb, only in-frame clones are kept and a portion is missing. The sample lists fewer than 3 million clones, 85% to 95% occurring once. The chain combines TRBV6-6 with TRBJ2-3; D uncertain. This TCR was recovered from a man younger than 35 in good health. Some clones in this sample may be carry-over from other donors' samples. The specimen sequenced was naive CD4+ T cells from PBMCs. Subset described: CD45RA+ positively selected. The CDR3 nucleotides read TGTGCCAGCAGACCGTATGGGTATGATACGCAGTATTTT. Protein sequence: CASRPYGYDTQYF.